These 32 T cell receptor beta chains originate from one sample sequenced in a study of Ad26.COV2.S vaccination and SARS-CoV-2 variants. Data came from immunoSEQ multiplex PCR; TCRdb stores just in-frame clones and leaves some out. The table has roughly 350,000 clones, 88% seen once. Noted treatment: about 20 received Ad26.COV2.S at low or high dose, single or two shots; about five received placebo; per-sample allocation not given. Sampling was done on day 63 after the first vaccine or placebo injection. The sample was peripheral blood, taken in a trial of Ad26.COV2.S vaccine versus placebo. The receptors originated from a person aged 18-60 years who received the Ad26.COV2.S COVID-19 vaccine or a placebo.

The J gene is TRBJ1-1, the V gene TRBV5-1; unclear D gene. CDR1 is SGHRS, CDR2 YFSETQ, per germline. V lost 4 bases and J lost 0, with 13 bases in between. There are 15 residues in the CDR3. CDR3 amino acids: CASSAGLGLNTEAFF. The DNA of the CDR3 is TGCGCCAGCAGCGCTGGGCTGGGCCTGAACACTGAAGCTTTCTTT.

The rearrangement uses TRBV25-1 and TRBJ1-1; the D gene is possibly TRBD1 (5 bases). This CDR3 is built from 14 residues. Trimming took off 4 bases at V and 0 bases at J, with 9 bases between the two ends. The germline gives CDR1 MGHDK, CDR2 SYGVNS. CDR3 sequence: CASSGGALNTEAFF. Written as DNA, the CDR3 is TGTGCCAGCAGTGGGGGCGCATTGAACACTGAAGCTTTCTTT.

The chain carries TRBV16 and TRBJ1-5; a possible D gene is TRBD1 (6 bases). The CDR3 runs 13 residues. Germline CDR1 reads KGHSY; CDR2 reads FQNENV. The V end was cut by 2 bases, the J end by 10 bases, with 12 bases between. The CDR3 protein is CASSQMIQGPQHF. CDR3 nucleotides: TGTGCCAGCAGCCAAATGATACAGGGACCCCAGCATTTT.

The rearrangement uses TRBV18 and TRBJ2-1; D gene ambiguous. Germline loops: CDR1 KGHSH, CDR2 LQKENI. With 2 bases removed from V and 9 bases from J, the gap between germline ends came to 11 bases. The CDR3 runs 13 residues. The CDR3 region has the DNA TGTGCCAGCTCACCAAGTTGGGGTATTGAGCAGTTCTTC. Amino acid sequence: CASSPSWGIEQFF.

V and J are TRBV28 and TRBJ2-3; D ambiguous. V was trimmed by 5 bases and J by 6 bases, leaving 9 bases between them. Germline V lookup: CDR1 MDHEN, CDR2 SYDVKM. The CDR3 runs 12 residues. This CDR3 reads CASSPLADTQYF. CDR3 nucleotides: TGTGCCAGCAGTCCCCTTGCCGATACGCAGTATTTT.

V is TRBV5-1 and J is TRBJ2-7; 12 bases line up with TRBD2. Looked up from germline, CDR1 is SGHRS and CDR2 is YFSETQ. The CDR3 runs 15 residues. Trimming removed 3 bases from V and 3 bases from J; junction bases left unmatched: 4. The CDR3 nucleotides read TGCGCCAGCAGCTCCAGGACTAGCGGGAACTACGAGCAGTACTTC. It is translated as CASSSRTSGNYEQYF. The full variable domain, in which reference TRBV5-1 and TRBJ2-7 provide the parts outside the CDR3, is KAGVTQTPRYLIKTRGQQVTLSCSPISGHRSVSWYQQTPGQGLQFLFEYFSETQRNKGNFPGRFSGRQFSNSRSEMNVSTLELGDSALYLCASSSRTSGNYEQYFGPGTRLTVT.

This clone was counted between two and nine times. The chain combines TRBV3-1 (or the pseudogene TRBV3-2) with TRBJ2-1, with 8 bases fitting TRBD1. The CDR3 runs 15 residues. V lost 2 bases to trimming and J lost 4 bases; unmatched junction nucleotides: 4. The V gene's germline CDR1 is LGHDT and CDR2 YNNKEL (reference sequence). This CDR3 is CASSQLRTGYNEQFF. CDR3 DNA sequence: TGTGCCAGCAGCCAATTGAGGACAGGGTACAATGAGCAGTTCTTC.

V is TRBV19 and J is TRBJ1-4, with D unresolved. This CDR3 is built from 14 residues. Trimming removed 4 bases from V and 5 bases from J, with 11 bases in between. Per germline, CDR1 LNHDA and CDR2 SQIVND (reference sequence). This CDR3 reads CASSKRRANEKLFF. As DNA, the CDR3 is TGTGCCAGTAGTAAGAGGCGGGCGAATGAAAAACTGTTTTTT.

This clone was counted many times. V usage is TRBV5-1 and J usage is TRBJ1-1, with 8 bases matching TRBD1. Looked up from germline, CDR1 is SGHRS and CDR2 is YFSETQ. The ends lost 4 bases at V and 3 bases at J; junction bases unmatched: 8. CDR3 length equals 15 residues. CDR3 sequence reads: CASSPRQGMDTEAFF. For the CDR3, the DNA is TGCGCCAGCAGCCCACGACAGGGGATGGACACTGAAGCTTTCTTT.

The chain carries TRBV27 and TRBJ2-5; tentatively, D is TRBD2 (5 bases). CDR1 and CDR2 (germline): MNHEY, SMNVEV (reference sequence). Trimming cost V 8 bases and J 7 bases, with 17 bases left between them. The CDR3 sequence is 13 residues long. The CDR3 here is CASRDQTEGTQYF. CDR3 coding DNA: TGTGCCAGCCGAGACCAAACAGAGGGGACCCAGTACTTC.

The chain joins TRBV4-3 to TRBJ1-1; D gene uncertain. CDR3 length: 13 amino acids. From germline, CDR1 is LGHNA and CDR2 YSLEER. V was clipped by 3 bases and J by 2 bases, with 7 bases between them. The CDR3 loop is CASSQASNTEAFF. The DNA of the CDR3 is TGCGCCAGCAGCCAGGCTTCTAACACTGAAGCTTTCTTT.

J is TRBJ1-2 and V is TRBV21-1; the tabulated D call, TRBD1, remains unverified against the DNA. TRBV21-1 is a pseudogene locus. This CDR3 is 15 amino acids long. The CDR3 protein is CASSFQGISNYGYTF. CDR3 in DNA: TGTGCCAGCAGCTTTCAGGGTATATCTAACTATGGCTACACCTTC.

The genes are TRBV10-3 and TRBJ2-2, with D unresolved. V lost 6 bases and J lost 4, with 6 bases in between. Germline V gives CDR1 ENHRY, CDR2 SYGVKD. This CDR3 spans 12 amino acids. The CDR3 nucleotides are TGTGCCATCAGCGGAACCACCGGGGAGCTGTTTTTT. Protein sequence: CAISGTTGELFF.

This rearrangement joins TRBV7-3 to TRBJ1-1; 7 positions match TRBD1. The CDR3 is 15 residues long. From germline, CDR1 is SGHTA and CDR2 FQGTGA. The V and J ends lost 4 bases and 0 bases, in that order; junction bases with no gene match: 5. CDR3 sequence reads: CASSSSGGMNTEAFF. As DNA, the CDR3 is TGTGCCAGCAGCTCATCAGGGGGTATGAACACTGAAGCTTTCTTT. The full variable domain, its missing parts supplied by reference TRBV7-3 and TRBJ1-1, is GAGVSQTPSNKVTEKGKYVELRCDPISGHTALYWYRQSLGQGPEFLIYFQGTGAADDSGLPNDRFFAVRPEGSVSTLKIQRTERGDSAVYLCASSSSGGMNTEAFFGQGTRLTVV.

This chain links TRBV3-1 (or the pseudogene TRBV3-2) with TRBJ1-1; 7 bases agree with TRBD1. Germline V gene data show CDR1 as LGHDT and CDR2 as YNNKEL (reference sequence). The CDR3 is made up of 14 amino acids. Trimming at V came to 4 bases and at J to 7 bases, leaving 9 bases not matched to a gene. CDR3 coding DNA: TGTGCCAGCAGCCCCGGAGGCAGGGGGAGTGAAGCTTTCTTT. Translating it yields CASSPGGRGSEAFF.

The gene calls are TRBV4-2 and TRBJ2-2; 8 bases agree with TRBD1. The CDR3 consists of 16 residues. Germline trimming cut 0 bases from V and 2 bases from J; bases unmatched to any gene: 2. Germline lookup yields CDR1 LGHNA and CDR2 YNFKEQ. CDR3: CASSQEGQENTGELFF. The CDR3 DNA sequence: TGTGCCAGCAGCCAAGAGGGACAGGAAAACACCGGGGAGCTGTTTTTT.

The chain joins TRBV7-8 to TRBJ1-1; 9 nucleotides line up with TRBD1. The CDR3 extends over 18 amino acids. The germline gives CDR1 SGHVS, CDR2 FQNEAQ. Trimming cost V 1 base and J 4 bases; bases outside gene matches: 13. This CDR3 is CASSLVSQGASRSTEAFF. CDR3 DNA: TGTGCCAGCAGCTTAGTGTCACAGGGGGCAAGTAGGAGCACTGAAGCTTTCTTT.

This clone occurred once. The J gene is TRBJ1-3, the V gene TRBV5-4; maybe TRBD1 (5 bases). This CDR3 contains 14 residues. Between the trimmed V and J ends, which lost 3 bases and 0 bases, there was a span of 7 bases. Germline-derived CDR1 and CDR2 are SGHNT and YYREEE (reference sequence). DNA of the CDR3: TGTGCCAGCAGCTCAGGGACCTCTGGAAACACCATATATTTT. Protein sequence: CASSSGTSGNTIYF. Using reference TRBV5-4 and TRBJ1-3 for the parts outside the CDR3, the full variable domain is ETGVTQSPTHLIKTRGQQVTLRCSSQSGHNTVSWYQQALGQGPQFIFQYYREEENGRGNFPPRFSGLQFPNYSSELNVNALELDDSALYLCASSSGTSGNTIYFGEGSWLTVV.

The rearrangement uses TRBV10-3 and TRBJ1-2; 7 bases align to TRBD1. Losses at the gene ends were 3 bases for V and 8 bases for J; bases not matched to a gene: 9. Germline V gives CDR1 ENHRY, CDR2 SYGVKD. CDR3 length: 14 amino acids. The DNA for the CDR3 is TGTGCCATCAGTGAAATCCTCCAGGGGGAAGGCTACACCTTC. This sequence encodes CAISEILQGEGYTF.

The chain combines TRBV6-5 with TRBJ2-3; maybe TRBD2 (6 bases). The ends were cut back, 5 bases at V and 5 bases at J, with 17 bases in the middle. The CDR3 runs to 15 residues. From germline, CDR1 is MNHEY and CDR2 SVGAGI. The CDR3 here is CASSPLKGRGDTQYF. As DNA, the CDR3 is TGTGCCAGCAGTCCCCTGAAGGGGCGGGGAGATACGCAGTATTTT.

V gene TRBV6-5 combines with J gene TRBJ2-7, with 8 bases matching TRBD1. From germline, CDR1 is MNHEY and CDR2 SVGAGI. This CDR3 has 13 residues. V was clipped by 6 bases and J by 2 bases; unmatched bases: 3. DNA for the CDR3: TGTGCCAGCAGACAACAGGGGGCCTACGAGCAGTACTTC. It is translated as CASRQQGAYEQYF.

The chain's CDR3 is CSVAYTEAFF. Written as DNA, the CDR3 is TGCAGCGTTGCCTACACTGAAGCTTTCTTT. The chain employs TRBV29-1 and TRBJ1-1; D is undetermined. Germline V lookup: CDR1 SQVTM, CDR2 ANQGSEA. CDR3 length: 10 amino acids. V was trimmed by 4 bases and J by 3 bases, leaving 3 bases between them. Filled out from reference TRBV29-1 and TRBJ1-1, the complete variable domain reads SAVISQKPSRDICQRGTSLTIQCQVDSQVTMMFWYRQQPGQSLTLIATANQGSEATYESGFVIDKFPISRPNLTFSTLTVSNMSPEDSSIYLCSVAYTEAFFGQGTRLTVV.

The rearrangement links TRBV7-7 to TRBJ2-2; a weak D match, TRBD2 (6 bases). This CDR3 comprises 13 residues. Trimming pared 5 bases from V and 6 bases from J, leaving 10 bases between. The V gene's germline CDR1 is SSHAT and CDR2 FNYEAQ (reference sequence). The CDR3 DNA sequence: TGTGCCAGCAGCCCGGACTACCCCGGGGAGCTGTTTTTT. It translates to CASSPDYPGELFF.

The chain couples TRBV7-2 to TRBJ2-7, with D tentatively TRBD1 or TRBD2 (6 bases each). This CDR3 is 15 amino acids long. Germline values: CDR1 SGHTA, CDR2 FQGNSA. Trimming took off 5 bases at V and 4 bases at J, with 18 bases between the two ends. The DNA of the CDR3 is TGTGCCAGCAGCCGGGGGCCTCGGGCCCCATACGAGCAGTACTTC. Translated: CASSRGPRAPYEQYF.

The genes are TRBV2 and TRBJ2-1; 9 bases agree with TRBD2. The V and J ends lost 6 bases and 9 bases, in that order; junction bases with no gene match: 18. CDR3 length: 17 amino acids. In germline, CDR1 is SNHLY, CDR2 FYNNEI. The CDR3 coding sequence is TGTGCCAGCAGCCACGCCGGGACTAGCATCAATAGTGGTGAGCAGTTCTTC. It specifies CASSHAGTSINSGEQFF.

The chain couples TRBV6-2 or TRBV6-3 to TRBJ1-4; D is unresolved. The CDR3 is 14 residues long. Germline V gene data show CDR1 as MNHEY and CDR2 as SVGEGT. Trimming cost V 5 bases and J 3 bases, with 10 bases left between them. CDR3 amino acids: CASSRWASNEKLFF. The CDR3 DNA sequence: TGTGCCAGCAGTAGATGGGCGTCTAATGAAAAACTGTTTTTT.

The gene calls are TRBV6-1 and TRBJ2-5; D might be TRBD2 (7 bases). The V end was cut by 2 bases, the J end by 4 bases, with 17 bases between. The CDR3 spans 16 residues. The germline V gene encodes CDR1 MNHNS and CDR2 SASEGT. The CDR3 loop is CASSESSGGGRETQYF. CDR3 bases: TGTGCCAGCAGTGAAAGTTCGGGGGGCGGAAGAGAGACCCAGTACTTC.

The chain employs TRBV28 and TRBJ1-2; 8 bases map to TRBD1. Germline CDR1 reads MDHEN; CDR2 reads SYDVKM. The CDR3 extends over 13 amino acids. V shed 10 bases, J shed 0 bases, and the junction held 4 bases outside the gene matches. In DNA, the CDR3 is TGTGCCACCCTGACAGGGGCTAACTATGGCTACACCTTC. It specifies CATLTGANYGYTF.

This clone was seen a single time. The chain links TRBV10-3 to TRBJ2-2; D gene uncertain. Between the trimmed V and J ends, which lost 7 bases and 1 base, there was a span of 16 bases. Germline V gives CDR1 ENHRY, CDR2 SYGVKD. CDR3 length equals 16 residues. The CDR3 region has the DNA TGTGCCATCACCTCCTCTAGTACAGTGAACACCGGGGAGCTGTTTTTT. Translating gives CAITSSSTVNTGELFF.

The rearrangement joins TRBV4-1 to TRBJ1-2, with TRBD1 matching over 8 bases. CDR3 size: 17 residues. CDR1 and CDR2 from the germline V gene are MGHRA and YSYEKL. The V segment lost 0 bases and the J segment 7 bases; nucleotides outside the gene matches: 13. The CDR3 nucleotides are TGCGCCAGCAGCCAAGAGAGGACGACAGGGGCGGTCCGTGGCTACACCTTC. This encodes CASSQERTTGAVRGYTF.

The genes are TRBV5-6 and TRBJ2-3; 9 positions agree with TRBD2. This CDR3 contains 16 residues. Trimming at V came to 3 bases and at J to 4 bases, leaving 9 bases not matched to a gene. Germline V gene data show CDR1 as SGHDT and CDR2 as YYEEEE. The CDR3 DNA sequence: TGTGCCAGCAGCTCTCGTTTAGCGGGGGTGTCAGATACGCAGTATTTT. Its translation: CASSSRLAGVSDTQYF.

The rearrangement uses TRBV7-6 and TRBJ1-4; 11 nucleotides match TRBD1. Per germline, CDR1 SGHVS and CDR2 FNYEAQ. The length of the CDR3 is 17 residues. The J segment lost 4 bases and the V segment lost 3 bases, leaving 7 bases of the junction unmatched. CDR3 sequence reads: CASSFRPGQGVNEKLFF. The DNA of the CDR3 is TGTGCCAGCAGCTTTAGGCCGGGACAGGGGGTTAATGAAAAACTGTTTTTT. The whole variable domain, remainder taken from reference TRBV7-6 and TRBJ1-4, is GAGVSQSPRYKVTKRGQDVALRCDPISGHVSLYWYRQALGQGPEFLTYFNYEAQQDKSGLPNDRFSAERPEGSISTLTIQRTEQRDSAMYRCASSFRPGQGVNEKLFFGSGTQLSVL.